This TCR beta chain derives from a study of T cells after yellow fever vaccination. The study, taken as a whole, reports: FACS-sorted repertoires could contain abundant clonotypes contaminating from the bulk population.

This clonotype has just a few counts. Its specificity is unknown. CDR1 is MNHEY, CDR2 SVGEGT, per germline. CDR3 length: 18 residues. Deletions cut 4 bases from V and 1 base from J, with 20 bases between. Each CDR3 protein gets one entry after TCRdb re-called the 5' RACE reads with MiXCR. The sample contains 250,000 or so distinct CDR3 sequences, over 6.5% of which appear only once. This TCR was recovered from a man aged 30 to 45 who received the YFV17D yellow fever vaccine. The starting material was CD4+ T cells sorted from PBMCs, obtained on the day of the yellow fever booster vaccination. The chain combines TRBV6-2 or TRBV6-3 with TRBJ2-1; possibly TRBD2 for D (6 bases). This CDR3 reads CASSWIMTRASSYNEQFF. CDR3 nucleotides: TGTGCCAGCAGTTGGATTATGACTAGAGCGAGTTCCTACAATGAGCAGTTCTTC.